This is a list of T cell receptor beta chains from one sample in a study of blood T cell repertoires in COVID-19. Data came from immunoSEQ multiplex PCR; TCRdb stores just in-frame clones and leaves some out. The sample lists under 300,000 clones, 70% to 90% seen once, with 0.8% in the top ten. The sequenced sample consisted of peripheral blood. Source of these receptors: a woman in her twenties or thirties with acute or convalescent COVID-19. Both conserved end residues are part of each CDR3.

v_call cdr3_aa
TRBV9 CASSVSPPHGSTGELFF
TRBV19 CASSINSPEAFF
TRBV19 CASSEFNQPQHF
TRBV28 CASSQRWGVNQPQHF
TRBV2 CATTRGLAGEGEQFF
TRBV9 CASSVRLAGGADTQYF
TRBV5-6 CASSLSSDTQYF
TRBV10-3 CATQGSPGADTQYF
TRBV5-1 CASSPDGSSEGYTF
TRBV11-3 CASSFGLAGFSGGETQYF
TRBV5-1 CASSLAGLGSGEQFF
TRBV19 CASSIPTSGRARGSYNEQFF
TRBV5-4 CASSLGTGYQETQYF
TRBV18 CASSTRTGGTDTQYF
TRBV27 CASSSLGLAGANEQFF
TRBV25-1 CASTRRDRGYNEQFF
TRBV5-4 CASSLVSGNGYTF
TRBV6-5 CASSYYGTGRHEQYF
TRBV27 CASSLSWASFSSEQYF
TRBV21-1 CASNRDRGYPSNEKLFF
TRBV19 CASSTQARRSGNYNEQFF
TRBV28 CASSQGGARNQPQHF
TRBV2 CASVGLQGSTDTQYF
TRBV4-2 CASSQAGLAGGETQYF
TRBV7-2 CASSLVGTTSGISSDTQYF
TRBV30 CAWRLAGGPYEQYF
TRBV7-2 CASSFGTGGYTF
TRBV24-1 CATSDAGLAASYNEQFF
TRBV5-1 CASSRIPRAGRPGNGYEQYF
TRBV4-3 CASSQERLAATYEQYF
TRBV5-1 CASSPAGTLTDTQYF
TRBV6-2/TRBV6-3 CASRRPESYEQYF
TRBV11-2 CASSPTLAVFYEQYF
TRBV25-1 CASSASGLGSPLHF
TRBV6-2/TRBV6-3 CASSYPNEQYF
TRBV7-2 CASSLSSGTYNEQFF
TRBV10-3 CAISAELAGGLSYEQYF
TRBV2 CASKARLNTEAFF
TRBV5-1 CASSLLAGSHTDTQYF
TRBV6-2/TRBV6-3 CASSYSEGGDRVNTF
TRBV23-1 CASSPWRRDSNQPQHF
TRBV24-1 CATSESTGTGNQPQHF